The clone carrying this T cell receptor (beta chain) was seen ten or more times. The germline CDR1 and CDR2 sequences are SEHNR and FQNEAQ (reference sequence). V lost 1 base and J lost 2, with 21 bases in between. The CDR3 runs to 19 residues. TCRdb analysed the 5' RACE reads with MiXCR anew, one entry per CDR3 protein. The sample lists fewer than 20,000 distinct CDR3 sequences; around 15% were seen once. The sample originates from a study of neurological immune-mediated disorders. This receptor was taken from a woman in her sixties or seventies with HTLV-1-associated myelopathy (HAM/TSP). The rearrangement joins TRBV7-9 to TRBJ2-1; D possibly corresponds to TRBD2 (6 bases). The sequenced sample was CD4+ T cells from blood. The CDR3 loop is CASSLEHLGLRTPYNEQFF. The CDR3 nucleotides are TGTGCCAGCAGCTTAGAACACCTGGGACTCCGCACCCCCTACAATGAGCAGTTCTTC.